Many counts were recorded for the clone carrying this T cell receptor (beta chain). What it recognizes is unknown. Germline V lookup: CDR1 LGHNA, CDR2 YSLEER. Unmatched junction bases numbered 7, after V lost 4 bases and J lost 3 bases. This CDR3 comprises 16 residues. TCR cDNA, made by 5'RACE template switching, carried an added universal primer site and UMIs. TCRdb re-analysed the 5' RACE reads in MiXCR, keeping a single row per CDR3 protein. The sample holds 200,000 to 250,000 distinct CDR3 sequences, 6.9% seen once. The sample belongs to a study of T cells after yellow fever vaccination. Broader study findings: Booster sampling recovered most clones from primary vaccination (about 97% CD4, approximately 90% CD8). The study noted that FACS-sorted repertoires could contain abundant clonotypes contaminating from the bulk population. The secondary response peaked faster, at day 5 versus 15, but was weaker.

This clonotype was sampled from a man younger than 40 who received the YFV17D yellow fever vaccine. Source: CD4+ T cells sorted from PBMCs, taken 15 days after the yellow fever booster vaccination. The chain joins TRBV4-3 to TRBJ1-4; 8 nucleotides agree with TRBD1. CDR3 sequence: CASSPIGQGANEKLFF. Written as DNA, the CDR3 is TGCGCCAGCAGCCCAATAGGACAGGGAGCTAATGAAAAACTGTTTTTT.